This TCR beta chain was retrieved from a study of patients and donors after allogeneic stem cell transplantation (dated by TCRdb to the early 2020s). Libraries were built with RT-PCR. TCRdb records NextSeq 550 as the sequencer. The public reads were reprocessed in TCRdb via fastp at Q25 and MiXCR, keeping in-frame beta chains. Rows with one shared CDR3 protein collapse into an entry with the most common genes and DNA. Counted in this sample were 800,000 to 1,000,000 distinct CDR3 sequences; under 20% of them appeared once. The top ten constitute roughly 6% of the sample. CDR3 length: 14 amino acids, cysteine to phenylalanine. Only the CDR3 DNA stays, 42 bases, in frame from base 1. V is shortened by 2 bases, J by 1 base, and the region joining them spans 9 bases. Based on the germline V gene, the CDR1 and CDR2 sequences are SGHVS and FNYEAQ. As for this clonotype: It lacks a known antigen. No much larger clone is present one base from it, and per-base qualities are unavailable.

Sequenced: blood, either unsorted or a sorted T cell fraction (not recorded which). The chain is assembled from TRBV7-6 and TRBJ2-7, with TRBD1 perhaps the D gene, on 5 matching bases. The sequence was collected from a human donor who was either an allogeneic HSCT recipient or a stem cell or donor lymphocyte infusion donor (not recorded which). It is not recorded whose cells these are; they may come from a transplant donor. In nucleotide form, the sequence is TGTGCCAGCAGCTTAACGGACACTTCCTACGAGCAGTACTTC. It encodes CASSLTDTSYEQYF.